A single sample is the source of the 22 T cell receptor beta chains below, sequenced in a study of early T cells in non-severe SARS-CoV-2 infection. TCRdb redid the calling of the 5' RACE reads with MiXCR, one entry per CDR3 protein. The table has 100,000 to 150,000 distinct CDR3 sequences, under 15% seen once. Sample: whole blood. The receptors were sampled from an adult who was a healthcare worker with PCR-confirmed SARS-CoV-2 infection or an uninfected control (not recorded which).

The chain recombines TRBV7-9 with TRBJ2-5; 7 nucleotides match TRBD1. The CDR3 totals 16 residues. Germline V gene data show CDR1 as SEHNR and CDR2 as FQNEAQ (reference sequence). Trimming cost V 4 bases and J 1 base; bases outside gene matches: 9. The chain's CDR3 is CASSSRDSALQETQYF. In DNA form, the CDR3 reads TGTGCCAGCAGCTCCCGGGACAGCGCCCTCCAAGAGACCCAGTACTTC. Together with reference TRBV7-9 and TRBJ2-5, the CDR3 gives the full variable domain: DTGVSQNPRHKITKRGQNVTFRCDPISEHNRLYWYRQTLGQGPEFLTYFQNEAQLEKSRLLSDRFSAERPKGSFSTLEIQRTEQGDSAMYLCASSSRDSALQETQYFGPGTRLLVL.

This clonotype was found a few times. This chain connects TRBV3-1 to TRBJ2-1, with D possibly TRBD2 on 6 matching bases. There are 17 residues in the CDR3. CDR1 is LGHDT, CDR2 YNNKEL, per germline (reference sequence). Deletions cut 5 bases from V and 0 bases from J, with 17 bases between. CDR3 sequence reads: CASSAPGLTDSYNEQFF. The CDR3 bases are TGTGCCAGCAGCGCCCCGGGACTCACGGACTCCTACAATGAGCAGTTCTTC.

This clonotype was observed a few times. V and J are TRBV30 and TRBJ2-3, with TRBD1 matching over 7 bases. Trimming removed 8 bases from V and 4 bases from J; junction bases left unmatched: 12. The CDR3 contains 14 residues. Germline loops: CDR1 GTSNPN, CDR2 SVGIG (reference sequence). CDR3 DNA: TGTGCCGTTAGTCCCCGGACAGGTGCAGATACGCAGTATTTT. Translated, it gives CAVSPRTGADTQYF.

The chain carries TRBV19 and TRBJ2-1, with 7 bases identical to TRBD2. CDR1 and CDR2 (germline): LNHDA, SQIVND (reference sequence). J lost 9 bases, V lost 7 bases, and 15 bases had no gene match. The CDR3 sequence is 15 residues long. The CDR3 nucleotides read TGTGCCAGTAACCGGGTTGGCGGGGGTTTTTCTGAGCAGTTCTTC. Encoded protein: CASNRVGGGFSEQFF.

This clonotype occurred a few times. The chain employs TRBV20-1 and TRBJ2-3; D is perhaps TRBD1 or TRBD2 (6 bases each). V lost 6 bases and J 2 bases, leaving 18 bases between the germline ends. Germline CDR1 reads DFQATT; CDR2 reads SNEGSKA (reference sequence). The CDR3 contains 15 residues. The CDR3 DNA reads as TGCAGTGCACAAGGAGGGGGGCTCATCACAGATACGCAGTATTTT. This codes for CSAQGGGLITDTQYF.

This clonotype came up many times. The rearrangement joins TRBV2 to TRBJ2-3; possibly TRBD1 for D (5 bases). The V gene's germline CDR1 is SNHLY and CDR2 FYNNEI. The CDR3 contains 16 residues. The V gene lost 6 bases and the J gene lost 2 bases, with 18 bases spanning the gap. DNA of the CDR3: TGTGCCAGCAGACCAACAACCTTCAGGGACACAGATACGCAGTATTTT. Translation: CASRPTTFRDTDTQYF. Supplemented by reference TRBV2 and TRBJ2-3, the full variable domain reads EPEVTQTPSHQVTQMGQEVILRCVPISNHLYFYWYRQILGQKVEFLVSFYNNEISEKSEIFDDQFSVERPDGSNFTLKIRSTKLEDSAMYFCASRPTTFRDTDTQYFGPGTRLTVL.

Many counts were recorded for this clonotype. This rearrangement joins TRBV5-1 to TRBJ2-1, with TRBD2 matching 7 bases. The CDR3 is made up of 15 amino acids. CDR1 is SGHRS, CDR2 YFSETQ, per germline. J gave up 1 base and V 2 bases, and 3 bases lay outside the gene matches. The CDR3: CASSLSGGSYNEQFF. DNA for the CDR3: TGCGCCAGCAGCTTATCGGGGGGATCCTACAATGAGCAGTTCTTC.

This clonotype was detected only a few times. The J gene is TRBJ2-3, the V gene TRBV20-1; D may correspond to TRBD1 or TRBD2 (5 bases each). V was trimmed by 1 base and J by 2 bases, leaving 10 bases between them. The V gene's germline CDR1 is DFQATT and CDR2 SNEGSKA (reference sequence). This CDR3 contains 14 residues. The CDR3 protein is CSARGRGPTDTQYF. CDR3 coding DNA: TGCAGTGCTAGAGGCCGGGGACCCACAGATACGCAGTATTTT.

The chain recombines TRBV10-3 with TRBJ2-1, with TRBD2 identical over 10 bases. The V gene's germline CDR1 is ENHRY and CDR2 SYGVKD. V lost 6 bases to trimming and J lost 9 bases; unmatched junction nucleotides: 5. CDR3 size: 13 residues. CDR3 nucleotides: TGTGCCATCAGGACTAGCGGGCCGGGTGAGCAGTTCTTC. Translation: CAIRTSGPGEQFF.

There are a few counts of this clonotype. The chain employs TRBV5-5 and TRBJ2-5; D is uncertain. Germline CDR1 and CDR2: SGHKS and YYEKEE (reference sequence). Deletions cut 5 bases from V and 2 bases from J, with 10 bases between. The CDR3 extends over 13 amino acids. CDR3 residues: CASSATPQETQYF. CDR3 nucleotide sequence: TGTGCCAGCAGTGCTACACCTCAAGAGACCCAGTACTTC.

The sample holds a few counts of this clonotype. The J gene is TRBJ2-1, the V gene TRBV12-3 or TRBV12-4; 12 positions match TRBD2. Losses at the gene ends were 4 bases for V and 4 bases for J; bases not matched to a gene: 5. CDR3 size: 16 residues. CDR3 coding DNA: TGTGCCAGCAGTTCCAACCTAGCGGGGGGGTACAATGAGCAGTTCTTC. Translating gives CASSSNLAGGYNEQFF.

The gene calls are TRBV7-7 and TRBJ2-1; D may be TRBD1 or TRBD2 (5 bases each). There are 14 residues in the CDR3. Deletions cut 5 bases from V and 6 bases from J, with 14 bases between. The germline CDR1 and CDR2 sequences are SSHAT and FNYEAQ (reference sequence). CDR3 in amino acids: CASSHGTAANEQFF. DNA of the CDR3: TGTGCCAGCAGCCACGGGACGGCAGCCAATGAGCAGTTCTTC.

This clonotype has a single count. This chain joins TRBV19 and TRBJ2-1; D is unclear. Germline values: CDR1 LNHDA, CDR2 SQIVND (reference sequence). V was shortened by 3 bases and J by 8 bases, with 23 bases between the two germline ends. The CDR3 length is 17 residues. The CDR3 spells CASSIGLTARAEDEQFF. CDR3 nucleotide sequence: TGTGCCAGTAGTATCGGCTTAACGGCAAGGGCTGAGGATGAGCAGTTCTTC.

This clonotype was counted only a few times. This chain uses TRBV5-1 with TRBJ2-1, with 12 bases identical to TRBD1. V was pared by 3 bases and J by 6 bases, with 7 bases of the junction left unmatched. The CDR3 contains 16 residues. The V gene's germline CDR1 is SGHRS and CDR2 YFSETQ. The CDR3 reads CASSSLGQGAFNEQFF. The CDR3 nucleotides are TGCGCCAGCAGCTCGCTGGGACAGGGGGCATTCAATGAGCAGTTCTTC.

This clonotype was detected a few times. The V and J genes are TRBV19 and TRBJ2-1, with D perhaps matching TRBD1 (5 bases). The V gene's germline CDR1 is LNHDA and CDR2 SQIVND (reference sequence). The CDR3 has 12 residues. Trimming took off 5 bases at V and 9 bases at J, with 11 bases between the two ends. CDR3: CASSVGRGEQFF. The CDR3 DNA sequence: TGTGCCAGTAGTGTGGGTAGGGGTGAGCAGTTCTTC.

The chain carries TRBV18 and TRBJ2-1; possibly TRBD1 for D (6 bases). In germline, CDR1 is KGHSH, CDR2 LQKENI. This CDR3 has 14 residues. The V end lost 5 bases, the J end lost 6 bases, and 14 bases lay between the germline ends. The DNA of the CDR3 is TGTGCCAGCTCAATGAGGGGGTTGCGCAATGAGCAGTTCTTC. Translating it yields CASSMRGLRNEQFF.

In nucleotides, the CDR3 is TGCGCCAGCAGCCAAATTATAGCGGGGGGCCAAGAGACCCAGTACTTC. Amino acids: CASSQIIAGGQETQYF. The chain joins TRBV4-1 to TRBJ2-5, with 10 bases aligning to TRBD2. The CDR3 sequence is 16 residues long. V trimming: 2 bases; J trimming: 1 base; junction bases outside the gene matches: 4. Per germline, CDR1 MGHRA and CDR2 YSYEKL.

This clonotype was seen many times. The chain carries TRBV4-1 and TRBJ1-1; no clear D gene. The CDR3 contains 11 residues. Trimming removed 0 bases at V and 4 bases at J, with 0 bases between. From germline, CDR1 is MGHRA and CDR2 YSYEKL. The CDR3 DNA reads TGCGCCAGCAGCCAAGACACTGAAGCTTTCTTT. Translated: CASSQDTEAFF.

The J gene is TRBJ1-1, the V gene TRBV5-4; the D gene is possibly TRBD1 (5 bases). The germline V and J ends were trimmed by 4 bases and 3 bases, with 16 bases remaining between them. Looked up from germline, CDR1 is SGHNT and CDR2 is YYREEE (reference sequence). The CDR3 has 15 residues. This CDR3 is CASSRSRVTDTEAFF. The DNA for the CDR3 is TGTGCCAGCAGCCGTTCCAGGGTGACGGACACTGAAGCTTTCTTT.

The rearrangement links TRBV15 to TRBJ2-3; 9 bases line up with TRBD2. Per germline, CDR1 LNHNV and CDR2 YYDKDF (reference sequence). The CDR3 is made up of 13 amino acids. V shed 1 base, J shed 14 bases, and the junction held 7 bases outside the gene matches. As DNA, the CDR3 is TGTGCCACCAGCAGAGTAGGCGGGGGGGATTCGTATTTT. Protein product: CATSRVGGGDSYF.

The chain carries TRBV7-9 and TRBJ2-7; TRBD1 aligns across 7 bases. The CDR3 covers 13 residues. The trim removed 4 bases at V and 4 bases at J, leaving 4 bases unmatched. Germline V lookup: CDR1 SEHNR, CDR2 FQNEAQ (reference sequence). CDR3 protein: CASSSPQGYEQYF. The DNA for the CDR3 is TGTGCCAGCAGCTCCCCACAGGGGTACGAGCAGTACTTC.

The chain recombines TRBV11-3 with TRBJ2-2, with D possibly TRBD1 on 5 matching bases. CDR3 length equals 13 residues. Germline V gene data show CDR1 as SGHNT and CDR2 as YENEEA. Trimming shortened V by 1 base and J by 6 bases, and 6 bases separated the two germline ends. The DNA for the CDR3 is TGTGCCAGCAGCTTAGTAGGGGCCGGGGAGCTGTTTTTT. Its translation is CASSLVGAGELFF.